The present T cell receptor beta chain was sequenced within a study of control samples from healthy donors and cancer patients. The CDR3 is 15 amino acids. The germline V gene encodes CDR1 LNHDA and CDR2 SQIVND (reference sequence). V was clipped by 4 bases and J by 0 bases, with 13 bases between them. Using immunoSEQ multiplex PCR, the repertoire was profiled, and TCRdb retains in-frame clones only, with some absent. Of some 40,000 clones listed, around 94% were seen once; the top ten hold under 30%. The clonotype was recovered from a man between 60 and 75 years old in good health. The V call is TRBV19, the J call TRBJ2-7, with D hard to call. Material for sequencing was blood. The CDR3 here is CASSTPDGFSYEQYF. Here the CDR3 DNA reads TGTGCCAGTAGTACCCCGGACGGCTTCTCCTACGAGCAGTACTTC. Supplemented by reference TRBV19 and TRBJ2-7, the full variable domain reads DGGITQSPKYLFRKEGQNVTLSCEQNLNHDAMYWYRQDPGQGLRLIYYSQIVNDFQKGDIAEGYSVSREKKESFPLTVTSAQKNPTAFYLCASSTPDGFSYEQYFGPGTRLTVT.